What follows are 26 T cell receptor beta chains derived from one specimen sequenced in a study of T cell changes during pregnancy in multiple sclerosis. Sequenced by immunoSEQ multiplex PCR; TCRdb stores in-frame clones only, minus some. The sample lists around 92,000 clones, approximately 93% occurring once. Source: peripheral blood, taken after pregnancy. Every receptor here comes from a female donor with multiple sclerosis, enrolled in a pregnancy study.

V and J are TRBV5-4 and TRBJ2-1; D may be TRBD2 (7 bases). The CDR3 runs 15 residues. Germline V gene lookup returns CDR1 SGHNT and CDR2 YYREEE (reference sequence). Trimming stripped 0 bases from V and 4 bases from J, with 11 bases between. In DNA form, the CDR3 reads TGTGCCAGCAGCTTGGGCGGGGGCAATTACAATGAGCAGTTCTTC. Amino acid sequence: CASSLGGGNYNEQFF.

Note on this clone: Other DNA sequences in the sample encode the same CDR3. This chain links TRBV5-1 with TRBJ2-3, with D possibly matching TRBD2 (6 bases). Trimming removed 1 base at V and 1 base at J, with 10 bases between. The CDR3 loop spans 15 amino acids. Germline loops: CDR1 SGHRS, CDR2 YFSETQ. The CDR3 coding sequence is TGCGCCAGCAGCTTGCGGGGGATGGGCACAGATACGCAGTATTTT. This codes for CASSLRGMGTDTQYF.

For this clone: Other nucleotide sequences from this sample produce the same CDR3. The chain is built from TRBV28 and TRBJ1-1; 8 positions match TRBD1. The germline CDR1 and CDR2 sequences are MDHEN and SYDVKM. The junction had 4 bases not matched to a gene; V was cut back by 4 bases and J by 3 bases. The CDR3 is 14 amino acids. This chain's CDR3 is CASSSAGGHTEAFF. The CDR3 DNA sequence: TGTGCCAGCAGTTCGGCAGGGGGCCACACTGAAGCTTTCTTT.

The chain joins TRBV9 to TRBJ2-1; 11 nucleotides agree with TRBD2. V lost 4 bases to trimming and J lost 6 bases; unmatched junction nucleotides: 9. Germline V gene sequence: CDR1 SGDLS, CDR2 YYNGEE. This CDR3 is built from 16 residues. The CDR3 reads CASSPLFGTSGNEQFF. The CDR3 nucleotides read TGTGCCAGCAGCCCCCTATTTGGGACTAGCGGCAATGAGCAGTTCTTC.

This chain uses TRBV5-1 with TRBJ2-1; TRBD2 matches 8 bases. This CDR3 spans 16 amino acids. Germline loops: CDR1 SGHRS, CDR2 YFSETQ. The V gene end was trimmed by 0 bases and the J gene end by 4 bases; junction bases not matched to a gene: 6. The CDR3 here is CASSLDPSGLYNEQFF. The DNA of the CDR3 is TGCGCCAGCAGCTTGGATCCTAGCGGGCTATACAATGAGCAGTTCTTC.

The V call is TRBV27, the J call TRBJ1-2; D might be TRBD1 (6 bases). CDR3 size: 16 residues. Germline assignment: CDR1 MNHEY and CDR2 SMNVEV (reference sequence). Trimming shortened V by 3 bases and J by 4 bases, and 18 bases separated the two germline ends. CDR3 coding DNA: TGTGCCAGCAGTTTTCGCCCCGGACAGCCCTTCTATGGCTACACCTTC. Amino acids: CASSFRPGQPFYGYTF.

The table lists this clone with a few counts. The chain joins TRBV9 to TRBJ1-1, with TRBD1 matching over 7 bases. Germline CDR1 is SGDLS and CDR2 is YYNGEE. The length of the CDR3 is 13 residues. V was clipped by 4 bases and J by 1 base; unmatched bases: 1. CDR3 coding DNA: TGTGCCAGCAGCCGACAGGGGAACACTGAAGCTTTCTTT. As protein: CASSRQGNTEAFF.

This chain uses TRBV11-2 with TRBJ2-6; D may be TRBD1 (6 bases). Germline V lookup: CDR1 SGHAT, CDR2 FQNNGV. The CDR3 contains 17 residues. V lost 0 bases to trimming and J lost 2 bases, with 11 bases between them. This CDR3 is CASSLEWGLPGANVLTF. The CDR3 DNA sequence: TGTGCCAGCAGCTTAGAGTGGGGGCTCCCTGGGGCCAACGTCCTGACTTTC.

This chain uses TRBV9 with TRBJ1-5; 10 bases are a match to TRBD1. Per the germline V gene, CDR1 is SGDLS and CDR2 is YYNGEE. This CDR3 is 15 amino acids long. V dropped 0 bases and J dropped 5; count of bases not matched to a gene: 2. This chain's CDR3 is CASSVGGTGDQPQHF. In DNA, the CDR3 is TGTGCCAGCAGCGTAGGGGGGACAGGGGATCAGCCCCAGCATTTT.

The gene calls are TRBV18 and TRBJ2-3; 12 bases line up with TRBD2. Per the germline V gene, CDR1 is KGHSH and CDR2 is LQKENI. This CDR3 spans 16 amino acids. V trimming: 2 bases; J trimming: 6 bases; junction bases outside the gene matches: 6. The CDR3 DNA reads as TGTGCCAGCTCACCAGCTCTAGCGGGAGGGGCCGATACGCAGTATTTT. It translates to CASSPALAGGADTQYF.

The chain recombines TRBV11-3 with TRBJ2-3, with 8 nucleotides matching TRBD1. The V gene end was trimmed by 5 bases and the J gene end by 0 bases; junction bases not matched to a gene: 13. Germline V gene data show CDR1 as SGHNT and CDR2 as YENEEA. This CDR3 is built from 18 residues. CDR3 coding DNA: TGTGCCAGCAGCCCCGGGTACAGGGGGGCAGGCAGCACAGATACGCAGTATTTT. Translated, it gives CASSPGYRGAGSTDTQYF. Together with reference TRBV11-3 and TRBJ2-3, the CDR3 gives the full variable domain: EAGVVQSPRYKIIEKKQPVAFWCNPISGHNTLYWYLQNLGQGPELLIRYENEEAVDDSQLPKDRFSAERLKGVDSTLKIQPAELGDSAVYLCASSPGYRGAGSTDTQYFGPGTRLTVL.

This chain connects TRBV4-1 to TRBJ2-4; D gene unclear. The CDR3 runs 16 residues. Germline CDR1 MGHRA, CDR2 YSYEKL. V was clipped by 1 base and J by 0 bases, with 10 bases between them. The CDR3 here is CASSQVRPGAKNIQYF. In DNA, the CDR3 is TGCGCCAGCAGCCAAGTCCGGCCGGGAGCCAAAAACATTCAGTACTTC.

The CDR3 sequence is CASSTGQPGGGYTF. DNA for the CDR3: TGTGCCAGCAGCACCGGACAGCCAGGGGGTGGCTACACCTTC. V gene TRBV7-9 combines with J gene TRBJ1-2; the match to TRBD1 covers 7 bases. J gave up 7 bases and V 5 bases, and 10 bases lay outside the gene matches. Germline V gene data show CDR1 as SEHNR and CDR2 as FQNEAQ (reference sequence). This CDR3 has 14 residues. Based on the CDR3 plus reference TRBV7-9 and TRBJ1-2, the full variable domain is DTGVSQNPRHKITKRGQNVTFRCDPISEHNRLYWYRQTLGQGPEFLTYFQNEAQLEKSRLLSDRFSAERPKGSFSTLEIQRTEQGDSAMYLCASSTGQPGGGYTFGSGTRLTVV.

The chain is built from TRBV5-4 and TRBJ1-1, with D unresolved. V was clipped by 4 bases and J by 0 bases, with 13 bases between them. This CDR3 spans 15 amino acids. Germline V gene sequence: CDR1 SGHNT, CDR2 YYREEE (reference sequence). CDR3: CASSQDPTVNTEAFF. CDR3 bases: TGTGCCAGCAGCCAAGATCCTACAGTGAACACTGAAGCTTTCTTT.

The chain links TRBV29-1 to TRBJ2-1, with 8 bases identical to TRBD2. Germline CDR1 reads SQVTM; CDR2 reads ANQGSEA. V dropped 5 bases and J dropped 11; count of bases not matched to a gene: 11. The length of the CDR3 is 13 residues. DNA of the CDR3: TGCAGCGTTCCGGTTGGTGCGGGAGGAAAGCAGTTCTTC. Translation gives CSVPVGAGGKQFF.

V gene TRBV6-5 combines with J gene TRBJ1-1; no firm D call. Trimming took off 2 bases at V and 0 bases at J, with 4 bases between the two ends. This CDR3 is 13 amino acids long. From germline, CDR1 is MNHEY and CDR2 SVGAGI. The CDR3 loop reads CASSYAVNTEAFF. CDR3 sequence (DNA): TGTGCCAGCAGTTACGCAGTGAACACTGAAGCTTTCTTT.

The chain carries TRBV28 and TRBJ2-6; D is ambiguous. The CDR3 has 18 residues. CDR1 and CDR2 from the germline V gene are MDHEN and SYDVKM. The V gene lost 3 bases and the J gene lost 1 base, with 16 bases spanning the gap. CDR3 sequence reads: CASSFLPTLESGANVLTF. The CDR3 region has the DNA TGTGCCAGCAGTTTCCTACCGACATTAGAGTCTGGGGCCAACGTCCTGACTTTC.

The genes are TRBV11-3 and TRBJ1-2; D is possibly TRBD1 (6 bases). V was pared by 6 bases and J by 6 bases, with 11 bases between. In germline, CDR1 is SGHNT, CDR2 YENEEA. This CDR3 region has 12 residues. In nucleotides, the CDR3 is TGTGCCAGCAGATATACAGGGCATGGCTACACCTTC. Translating it yields CASRYTGHGYTF.

This clone was detected once. The chain recombines TRBV29-1 with TRBJ1-4, with TRBD1 as a possible D gene (5 bases). Germline V gene sequence: CDR1 SQVTM, CDR2 ANQGSEA. This CDR3 region has 17 residues. The V end was cut by 7 bases, the J end by 0 bases, with 21 bases between. The CDR3 DNA sequence: TGCAGCGCTTTCTTGGGGTCAGGGTATGCAACTAATGAAAAACTGTTTTTT. This codes for CSAFLGSGYATNEKLFF.

This clone was picked up one time. V gene TRBV29-1 combines with J gene TRBJ2-7, with D possibly matching TRBD1 (7 bases). CDR1 is SQVTM and CDR2 is ANQGSEA in the germline V gene. The CDR3 is made up of 14 amino acids. The V and J ends lost 1 base and 4 bases respectively, with 14 bases between them. The CDR3 DNA reads as TGCAGCGTTGAAGGAGCCAGGGGGGTTTACGAGCAGTACTTC. This gives the protein CSVEGARGVYEQYF.

This clone has more than one count but fewer than ten. The rearrangement joins TRBV6-1 to TRBJ1-2; no clear D gene. This CDR3 comprises 15 residues. Germline V CDR1 and CDR2: MNHNS, SASEGT. Trimming shortened V by 0 bases and J by 4 bases, and 12 bases separated the two germline ends. CDR3 residues: CASSEALRSRYGYTF. The CDR3 nucleotides are TGTGCCAGCAGTGAAGCGCTTCGGTCACGCTATGGCTACACCTTC.

J is TRBJ2-7 and V is TRBV27; no reliable D call. The CDR3 sequence is 12 residues long. V lost 4 bases to trimming and J lost 0 bases, with 4 bases between them. Germline CDR1 and CDR2: MNHEY and SMNVEV (reference sequence). In DNA form, the CDR3 reads TGTGCCAGCAGTTCTACCTCCTACGAGCAGTACTTC. It is translated as CASSSTSYEQYF.

This clone came up a few times. The chain recombines TRBV25-1 with TRBJ1-1; no firm D call. The germline CDR1 and CDR2 sequences are MGHDK and SYGVNS. The CDR3 is 16 amino acids. The V gene lost 2 bases and the J gene lost 1 base, with 14 bases spanning the gap. The CDR3 bases are TGTGCCAGCAGTGAAAACTTTCTGGTTGGGAACACTGAAGCTTTCTTT. Its protein product is CASSENFLVGNTEAFF.

This clone was recorded a few times. The chain recombines TRBV11-2 with TRBJ2-2; no reliable D call. Deletions cut 3 bases from V and 4 bases from J, with 6 bases between. There are 13 residues in the CDR3. Germline V gene data show CDR1 as SGHAT and CDR2 as FQNNGV. The CDR3 spells CASSFTGTGELFF. Here the CDR3 DNA reads TGTGCCAGCAGCTTCACCGGCACCGGGGAGCTGTTTTTT.

The chain uses TRBV28 and TRBJ2-1, with a tentative D call TRBD1 (6 bases). From germline, CDR1 is MDHEN and CDR2 SYDVKM. Trimming removed 6 bases from V and 0 bases from J, with 12 bases in between. The CDR3 sequence is 15 residues long. The CDR3 DNA follows: TGTGCCAGCAGCCCGGAGACAGGCTCCTACAATGAGCAGTTCTTC. Its translation: CASSPETGSYNEQFF.

This clone appeared a single time. The rearrangement joins TRBV14 to TRBJ2-2; a weak D match, TRBD2 (5 bases). Germline lookup yields CDR1 SGHDN and CDR2 FVKESK. V gave up 7 bases and J gave up 4 bases, with 19 bases separating them. The CDR3 contains 16 residues. The CDR3 DNA is TGTGCCAGCAACCGAGCGACTTTTCGGGGCACCGGGGAGCTGTTTTTT. This encodes CASNRATFRGTGELFF.